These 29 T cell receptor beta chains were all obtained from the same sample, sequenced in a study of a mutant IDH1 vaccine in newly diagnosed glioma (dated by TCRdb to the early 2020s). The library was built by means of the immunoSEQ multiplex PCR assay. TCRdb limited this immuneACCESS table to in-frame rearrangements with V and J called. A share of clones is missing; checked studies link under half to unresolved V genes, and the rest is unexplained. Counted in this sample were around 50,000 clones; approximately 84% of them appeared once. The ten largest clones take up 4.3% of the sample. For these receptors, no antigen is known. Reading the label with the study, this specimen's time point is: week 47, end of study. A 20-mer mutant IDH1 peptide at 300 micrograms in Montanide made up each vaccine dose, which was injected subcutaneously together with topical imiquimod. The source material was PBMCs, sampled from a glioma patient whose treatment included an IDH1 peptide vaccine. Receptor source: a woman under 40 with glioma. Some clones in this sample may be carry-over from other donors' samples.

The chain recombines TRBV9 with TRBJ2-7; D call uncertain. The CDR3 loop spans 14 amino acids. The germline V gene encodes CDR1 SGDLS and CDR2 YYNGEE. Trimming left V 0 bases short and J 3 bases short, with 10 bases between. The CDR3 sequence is CASSVGPPGYEQYF. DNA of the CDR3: TGTGCCAGCAGCGTAGGCCCCCCAGGCTACGAGCAGTACTTC.

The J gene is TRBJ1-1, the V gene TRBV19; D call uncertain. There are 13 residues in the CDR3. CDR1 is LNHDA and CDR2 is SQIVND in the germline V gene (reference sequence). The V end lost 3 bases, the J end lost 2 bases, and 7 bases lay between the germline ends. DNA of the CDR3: TGTGCCAGTAGTATTCTCCCTAACACTGAAGCTTTCTTT. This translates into CASSILPNTEAFF. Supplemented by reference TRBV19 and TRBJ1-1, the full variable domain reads DGGITQSPKYLFRKEGQNVTLSCEQNLNHDAMYWYRQDPGQGLRLIYYSQIVNDFQKGDIAEGYSVSREKKESFPLTVTSAQKNPTAFYLCASSILPNTEAFFGQGTRLTVV.

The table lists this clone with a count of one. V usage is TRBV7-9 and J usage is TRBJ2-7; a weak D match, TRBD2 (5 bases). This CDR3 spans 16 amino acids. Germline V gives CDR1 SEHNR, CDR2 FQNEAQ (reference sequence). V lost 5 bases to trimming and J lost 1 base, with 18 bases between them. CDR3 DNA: TGTGCCAGCAGCCGCTCGGACTGGCGGGTATCCTACGAGCAGTACTTC. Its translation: CASSRSDWRVSYEQYF.

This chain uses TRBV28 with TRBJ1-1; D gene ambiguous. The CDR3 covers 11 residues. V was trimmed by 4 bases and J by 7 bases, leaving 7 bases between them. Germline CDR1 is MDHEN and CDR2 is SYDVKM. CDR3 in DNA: TGTGCCAGCAGTTCGCTAAATGAAGCTTTCTTT. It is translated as CASSSLNEAFF.

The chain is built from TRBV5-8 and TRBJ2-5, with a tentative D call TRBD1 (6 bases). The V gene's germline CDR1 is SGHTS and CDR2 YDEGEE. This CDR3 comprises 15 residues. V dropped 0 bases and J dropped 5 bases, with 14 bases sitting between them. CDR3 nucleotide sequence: TGTGCCAGCAGCTTGGGGGATAGCCAGGGGGAGACCCAGTACTTC. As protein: CASSLGDSQGETQYF.

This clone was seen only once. As DNA, the CDR3 is TGTGCCAGCAGCCAAAGGGCACGGAATAATGAAAAACTGTTTTTT. Its translation is CASSQRARNNEKLFF. V gene TRBV6-5 combines with J gene TRBJ1-4, with D uncertain. Germline V CDR1 and CDR2: MNHEY, SVGAGI. Trimming stripped 6 bases from V and 4 bases from J, with 15 bases between. This CDR3 region has 15 residues.

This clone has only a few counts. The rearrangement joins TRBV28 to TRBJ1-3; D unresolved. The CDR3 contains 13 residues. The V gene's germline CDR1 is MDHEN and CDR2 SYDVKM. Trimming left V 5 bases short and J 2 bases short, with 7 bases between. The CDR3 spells CASSAGTGNTIYF. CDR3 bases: TGTGCCAGCAGTGCAGGAACTGGAAACACCATATATTTT.

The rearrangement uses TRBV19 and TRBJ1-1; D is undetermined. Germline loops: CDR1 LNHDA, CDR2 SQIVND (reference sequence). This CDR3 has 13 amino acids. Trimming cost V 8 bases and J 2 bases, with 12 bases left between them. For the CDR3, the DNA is TGTGCCAGTTGTGGTCTTACCAACACTGAAGCTTTCTTT. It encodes CASCGLTNTEAFF. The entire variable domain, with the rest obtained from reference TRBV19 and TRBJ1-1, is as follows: DGGITQSPKYLFRKEGQNVTLSCEQNLNHDAMYWYRQDPGQGLRLIYYSQIVNDFQKGDIAEGYSVSREKKESFPLTVTSAQKNPTAFYLCASCGLTNTEAFFGQGTRLTVV.

The CDR3 reads CAWSVRPRGLYGYTF. In DNA form, the CDR3 reads TGTGCCTGGAGTGTACGCCCCAGGGGGCTCTATGGCTACACCTTC. The chain couples TRBV30 to TRBJ1-2; 8 bases match TRBD1. Germline CDR1 GTSNPN, CDR2 SVGIG (reference sequence). The CDR3 has 15 amino acids. V lost 0 bases, J lost 4 bases, and 7 bases stayed unmatched.

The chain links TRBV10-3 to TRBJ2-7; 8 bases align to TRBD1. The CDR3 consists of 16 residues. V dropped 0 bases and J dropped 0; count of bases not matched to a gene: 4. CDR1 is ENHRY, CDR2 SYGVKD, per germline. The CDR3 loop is CAISESDRASSYEQYF. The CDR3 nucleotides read TGTGCCATCAGTGAGTCGGACAGGGCAAGCTCCTACGAGCAGTACTTC.

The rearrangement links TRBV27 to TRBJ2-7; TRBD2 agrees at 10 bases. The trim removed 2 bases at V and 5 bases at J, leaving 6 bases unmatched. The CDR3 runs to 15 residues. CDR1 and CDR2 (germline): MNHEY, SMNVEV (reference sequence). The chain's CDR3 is CASSLRLAGADEQYF. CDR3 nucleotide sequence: TGTGCCAGCAGTTTAAGGCTAGCGGGAGCTGACGAGCAGTACTTC.

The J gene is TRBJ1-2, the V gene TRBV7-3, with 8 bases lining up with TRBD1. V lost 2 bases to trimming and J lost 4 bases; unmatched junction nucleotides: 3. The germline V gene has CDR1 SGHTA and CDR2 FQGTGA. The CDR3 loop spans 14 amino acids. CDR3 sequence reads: CASSLGQGSYGYTF. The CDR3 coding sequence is TGTGCCAGCAGCTTAGGACAGGGATCCTATGGCTACACCTTC.

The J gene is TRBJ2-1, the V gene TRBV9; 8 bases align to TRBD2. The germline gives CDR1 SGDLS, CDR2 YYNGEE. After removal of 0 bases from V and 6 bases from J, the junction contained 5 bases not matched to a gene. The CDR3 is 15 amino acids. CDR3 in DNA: TGTGCCAGCAGCGTAGGGGGGACTAGGAGCAATGAGCAGTTCTTC. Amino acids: CASSVGGTRSNEQFF. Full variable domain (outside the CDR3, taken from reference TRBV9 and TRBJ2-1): DSGVTQTPKHLITATGQRVTLRCSPRSGDLSVYWYQQSLDQGLQFLIQYYNGEERAKGNILERFSAQQFPDLHSELNLSSLELGDSALYFCASSVGGTRSNEQFFGPGTRLTVL.

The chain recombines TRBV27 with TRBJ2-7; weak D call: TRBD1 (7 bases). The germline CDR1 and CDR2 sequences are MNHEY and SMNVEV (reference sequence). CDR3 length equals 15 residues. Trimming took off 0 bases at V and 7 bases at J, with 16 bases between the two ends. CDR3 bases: TGTGCCAGCAGTTTATCACAGGGGTCCCGGGGGGAGCAGTACTTC. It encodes CASSLSQGSRGEQYF.

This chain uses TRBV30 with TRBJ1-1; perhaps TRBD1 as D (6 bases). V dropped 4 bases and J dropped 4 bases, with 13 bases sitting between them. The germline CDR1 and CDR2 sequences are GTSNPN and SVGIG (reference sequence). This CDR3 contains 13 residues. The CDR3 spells CAWTGTTGTEAFF. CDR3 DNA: TGTGCCTGGACCGGGACAACGGGCACTGAAGCTTTCTTT.

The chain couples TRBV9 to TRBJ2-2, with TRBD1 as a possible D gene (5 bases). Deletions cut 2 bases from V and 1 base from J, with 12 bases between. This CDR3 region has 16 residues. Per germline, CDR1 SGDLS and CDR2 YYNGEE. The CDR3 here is CASSVKGEMNTGELFF. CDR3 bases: TGTGCCAGCAGCGTCAAAGGGGAAATGAACACCGGGGAGCTGTTTTTT.

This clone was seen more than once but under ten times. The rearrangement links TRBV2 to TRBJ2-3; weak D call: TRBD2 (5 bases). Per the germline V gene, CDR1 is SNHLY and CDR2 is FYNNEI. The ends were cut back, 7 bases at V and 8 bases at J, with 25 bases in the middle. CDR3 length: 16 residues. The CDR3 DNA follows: TGTGCCAGCACACCCGGGCTAGCCGCCGGTGAGGGTACGCAGTATTTT. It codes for CASTPGLAAGEGTQYF.

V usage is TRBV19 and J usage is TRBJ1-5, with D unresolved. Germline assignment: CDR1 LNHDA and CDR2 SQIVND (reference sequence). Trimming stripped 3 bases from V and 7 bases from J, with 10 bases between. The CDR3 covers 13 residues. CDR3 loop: CASSISSWQPQHF. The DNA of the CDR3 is TGTGCCAGTAGTATTAGCTCGTGGCAGCCCCAGCATTTT.

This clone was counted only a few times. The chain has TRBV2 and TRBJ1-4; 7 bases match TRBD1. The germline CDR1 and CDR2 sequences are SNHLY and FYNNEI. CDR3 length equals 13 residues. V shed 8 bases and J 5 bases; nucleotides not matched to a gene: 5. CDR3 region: CASGGQPNEKLFF. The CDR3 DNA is TGTGCCAGCGGGGGACAGCCCAATGAAAAACTGTTTTTT.

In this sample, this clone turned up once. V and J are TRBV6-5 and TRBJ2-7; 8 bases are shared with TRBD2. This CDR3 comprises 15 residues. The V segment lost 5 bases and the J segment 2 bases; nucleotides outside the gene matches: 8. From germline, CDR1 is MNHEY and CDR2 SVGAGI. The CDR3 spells CASSLYTGLAYEQYF. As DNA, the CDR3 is TGTGCCAGCAGTCTTTACACGGGACTAGCCTACGAGCAGTACTTC.

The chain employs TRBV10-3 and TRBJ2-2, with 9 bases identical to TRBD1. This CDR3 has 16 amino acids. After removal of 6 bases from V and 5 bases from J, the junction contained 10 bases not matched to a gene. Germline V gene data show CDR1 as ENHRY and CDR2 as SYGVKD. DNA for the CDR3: TGTGCCATCAGGGCCCCCCGGGACAGGGTAACCGGGGAGCTGTTTTTT. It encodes CAIRAPRDRVTGELFF.

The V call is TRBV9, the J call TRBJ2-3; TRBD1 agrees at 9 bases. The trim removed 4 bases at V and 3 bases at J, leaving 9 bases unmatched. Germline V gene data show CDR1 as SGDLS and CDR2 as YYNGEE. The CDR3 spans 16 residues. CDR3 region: CASSPRTGDGTDTQYF. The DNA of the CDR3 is TGTGCCAGCAGCCCACGGACAGGGGACGGTACAGATACGCAGTATTTT.

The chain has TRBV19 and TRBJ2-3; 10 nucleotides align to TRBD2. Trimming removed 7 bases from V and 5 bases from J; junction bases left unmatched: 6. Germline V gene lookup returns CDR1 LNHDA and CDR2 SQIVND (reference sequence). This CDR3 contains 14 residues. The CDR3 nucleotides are TGTGCCAGTACCGTAGCGGGAGGAGGAGATACGCAGTATTTT. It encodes CASTVAGGGDTQYF. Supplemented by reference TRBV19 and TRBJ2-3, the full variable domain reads DGGITQSPKYLFRKEGQNVTLSCEQNLNHDAMYWYRQDPGQGLRLIYYSQIVNDFQKGDIAEGYSVSREKKESFPLTVTSAQKNPTAFYLCASTVAGGGDTQYFGPGTRLTVL.

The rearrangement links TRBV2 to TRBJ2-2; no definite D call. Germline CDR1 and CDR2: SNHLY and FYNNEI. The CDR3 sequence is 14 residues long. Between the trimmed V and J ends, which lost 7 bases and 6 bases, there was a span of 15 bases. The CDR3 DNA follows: TGTGCCAGCACGCGAGTCAAGGGTTCCGGGGAGCTGTTTTTT. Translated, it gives CASTRVKGSGELFF.

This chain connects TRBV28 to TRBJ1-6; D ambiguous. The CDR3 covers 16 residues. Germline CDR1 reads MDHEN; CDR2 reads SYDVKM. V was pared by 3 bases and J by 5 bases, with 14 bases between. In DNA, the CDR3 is TGTGCCAGCAGTTTTGCCGTGACCACTAATAATTCACCCCTCCACTTT. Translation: CASSFAVTTNNSPLHF.

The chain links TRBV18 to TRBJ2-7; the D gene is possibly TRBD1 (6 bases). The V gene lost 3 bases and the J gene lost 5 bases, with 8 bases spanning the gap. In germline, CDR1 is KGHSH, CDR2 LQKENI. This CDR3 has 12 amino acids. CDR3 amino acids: CASSPGAHEQYF. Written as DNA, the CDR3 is TGTGCCAGCTCACCGGGGGCACACGAGCAGTACTTC.

Here the CDR3 reads CASSPPQGGTVGPEAFF. The CDR3 DNA is TGTGCCAGCTCACCACCCCAGGGCGGAACGGTTGGCCCTGAAGCTTTCTTT. V gene TRBV18 combines with J gene TRBJ1-1, with a weak D call TRBD1 (5 bases). This CDR3 is 17 amino acids long. Looked up from germline, CDR1 is KGHSH and CDR2 is LQKENI. The germline V and J ends were trimmed by 0 bases and 6 bases, with 20 bases remaining between them.

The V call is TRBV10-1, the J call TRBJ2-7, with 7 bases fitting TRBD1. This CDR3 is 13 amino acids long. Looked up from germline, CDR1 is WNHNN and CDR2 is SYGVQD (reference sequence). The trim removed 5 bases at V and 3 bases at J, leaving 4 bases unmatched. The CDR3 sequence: CASSPGQNYEQYF. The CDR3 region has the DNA TGCGCCAGCAGTCCGGGACAGAACTACGAGCAGTACTTC.

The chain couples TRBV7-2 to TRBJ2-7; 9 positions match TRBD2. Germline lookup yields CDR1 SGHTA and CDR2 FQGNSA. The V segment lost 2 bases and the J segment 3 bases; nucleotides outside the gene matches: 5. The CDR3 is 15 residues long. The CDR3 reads CASSLLAGVGYEQYF. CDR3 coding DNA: TGTGCCAGCAGCTTATTAGCGGGAGTGGGCTACGAGCAGTACTTC. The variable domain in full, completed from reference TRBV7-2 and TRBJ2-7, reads GAGVSQSPSNKVTEKGKDVELRCDPISGHTALYWYRQSLGQGLEFLIYFQGNSAPDKSGLPSDRFSAERTGGSVSTLTIQRTQQEDSAVYLCASSLLAGVGYEQYFGPGTRLTVT.